The clone carrying this TCR beta chain has a handful of counts. Its specificity is unknown. Construction of the TCR beta libraries employed iRepertoire HTBI primers in conjunction with Arm-PCR of CDR3 regions. From the multiplex PCR reads, TCRdb called clonotypes with MiXCR, one entry per CDR3 protein. The sample lists nearly 350,000 distinct CDR3 sequences, around a fifth occurring once. The data were taken from a study of regulatory T cells in long-lasting Graves disease. Study summary: Patients with persistent Graves' disease had over 5 years of antithyroid drugs and persistent TSH receptor antibodies.

With 1 base removed from V and 3 bases from J, the gap between germline ends came to 9 bases. Germline values: CDR1 SGHTA, CDR2 FQGNSA. The CDR3 runs 14 residues. Time point described: persistent/refractory GD, antithyroid drugs over 5 years with positive TRAb. PBMC RNA was the source of the TCR library. General observations from the study: Having only a small sample size may have limited accuracy.

This TCR came from a female donor with Graves disease. The sequencing used peripheral blood mononuclear cells (PBMCs), collected when the disease was refractory, from a patient treated with antithyroid drugs. This sequence joins TRBV7-2 and TRBJ1-1; tentative D call: TRBD1 (5 bases). CDR3 nucleotide sequence: TGTGCCAGCAGCTTAGAGGCAGGGTACACTGAAGCTTTCTTT. It yields the protein CASSLEAGYTEAFF. The variable domain in full, with the rest retrieved from reference TRBV7-2 and TRBJ1-1, is GAGVSQSPSNKVTEKGKDVELRCDPISGHTALYWYRQSLGQGLEFLIYFQGNSAPDKSGLPSDRFSAERTGGSVSTLTIQRTQQEDSAVYLCASSLEAGYTEAFFGQGTRLTVV.